One T cell receptor (beta chain) is described in this entry. This entry is derived from a study of blood T cells in healthy people across ages. The germline V gene encodes CDR1 DFQATT and CDR2 SNEGSKA (reference sequence). Trimming pared 3 bases from V and 3 bases from J, leaving 17 bases between. The CDR3 has 15 amino acids. Through a sample-barcoded 5' primer and a J-beta primer mix, a second PCR was run for roughly 7 to 12 cycles. TCRdb reprocessed the 5' RACE reads via MiXCR and lists one record per CDR3 protein. The sample consists of over a million distinct CDR3 sequences, approximately 38% of them appearing once.

The J gene is TRBJ1-2, the V gene TRBV20-1; TRBD1 might be the D (6 bases). This TCR was sampled from a woman aged 18-30 years in good health. Input material: blood. The CDR3, as DNA: TGCAGTGCTAGGCCCGAAACAGGGATAGACTATGGCTACACCTTC. This codes for CSARPETGIDYGYTF.